This passage covers 29 T cell receptor beta chains from one sample sequenced in a study of graft-versus-host responses after intestinal transplantation. Data came from immunoSEQ multiplex PCR; TCRdb stores just in-frame clones and leaves some out. The table has 100,000 or so clones, roughly 90% seen once. For these receptors, no antigen is known. The sequencing used unstimulated CD4+ T cells sorted from spleen or lymph node cells, collected before intestinal transplant. The receptors shown here come from a human donor who received an intestinal transplant.

The chain has TRBV15 and TRBJ2-7; 10 nucleotides agree with TRBD2. CDR1 and CDR2 from the germline V gene are LNHNV and YYDKDF (reference sequence). With 2 bases clipped from V and 6 bases from J, the junction kept 4 bases outside the gene matches. This CDR3 is 14 amino acids long. The CDR3 sequence: CATSRLAGVVEQYF. The CDR3 DNA reads as TGTGCCACCAGCAGACTAGCGGGAGTCGTCGAGCAGTACTTC.

The V gene is TRBV4-1, the J gene TRBJ2-1; 9 nucleotides agree with TRBD2. Germline values: CDR1 MGHRA, CDR2 YSYEKL. The V gene end was trimmed by 3 bases and the J gene end by 6 bases; junction bases not matched to a gene: 6. This CDR3 contains 15 residues. This CDR3 reads CASSHHSGSTNEQFF. The CDR3 region has the DNA TGCGCCAGCAGCCACCATAGCGGGAGTACCAATGAGCAGTTCTTC.

The chain carries TRBV6-1 and TRBJ1-5, with D possibly matching TRBD1 (5 bases). The CDR3 totals 17 residues. CDR1 is MNHNS and CDR2 is SASEGT in the germline V gene. Deletions cut 3 bases from V and 2 bases from J, with 17 bases between. CDR3 sequence (DNA): TGTGCCAGCAGTGACGCCATACTCGGGACTCGCAATCAGCCCCAGCATTTT. This encodes CASSDAILGTRNQPQHF.

Written as DNA, the CDR3 is TGTGCCAGCAGGGAGAGGGGACTAGCGGGAGCTAATGAGCAGTTCTTC. This translates into CASRERGLAGANEQFF. The chain has TRBV6-6 and TRBJ2-1, with 14 positions matching TRBD2. The CDR3 is made up of 16 amino acids. Unmatched junction bases numbered 8, after V lost 6 bases and J lost 7 bases. Germline CDR1 is MNHNY and CDR2 is SVGAGI (reference sequence).

This chain joins TRBV6-6 and TRBJ2-1, with D possibly being TRBD2 (5 bases). The CDR3 has 16 residues. Germline V gives CDR1 MNHNY, CDR2 SVGAGI (reference sequence). Trimming left V 3 bases short and J 3 bases short, with 15 bases between. The CDR3 region has the DNA TGTGCCAGCAGTTATTGGACGCACGCGGGCTACAATGAGCAGTTCTTC. Residues: CASSYWTHAGYNEQFF.

This clone was counted once. The chain links TRBV27 to TRBJ2-2; D gene ambiguous. Trimming stripped 2 bases from V and 1 base from J, with 2 bases between. Germline assignment: CDR1 MNHEY and CDR2 SMNVEV (reference sequence). The CDR3 length is 13 residues. The CDR3 loop reads CASSLLNTGELFF. The CDR3 nucleotides are TGTGCCAGCAGTTTACTGAACACCGGGGAGCTGTTTTTT.

V gene TRBV2 combines with J gene TRBJ1-1; no clear D. The V gene lost 3 bases and the J gene lost 1 base, with 9 bases spanning the gap. CDR1 is SNHLY and CDR2 is FYNNEI in the germline V gene. This CDR3 region has 14 residues. The CDR3 DNA reads as TGTGCCAGCAGTGATATGGGAGGGAACACTGAAGCTTTCTTT. Translating it yields CASSDMGGNTEAFF.

The chain recombines TRBV29-1 with TRBJ1-1; 8 nucleotides match TRBD1. The CDR3 covers 13 residues. The germline V gene has CDR1 SQVTM and CDR2 ANQGSEA. V lost 6 bases and J lost 5; bases outside the gene matches: 8. CDR3 DNA sequence: TGCAGCGTCTCACAGGGGGGTATAACTGAAGCTTTCTTT. It codes for CSVSQGGITEAFF.

The CDR3 region has the DNA TGTGCCAGCAGCCAAGGTCGTGGGGGCGCGCCCCATGGCTACACCTTC. Translated, it gives CASSQGRGGAPHGYTF. The V call is TRBV4-2, the J call TRBJ1-2; D may be TRBD1 (6 bases). Germline V gene sequence: CDR1 LGHNA, CDR2 YNFKEQ. V dropped 1 base and J dropped 6 bases, with 18 bases sitting between them. The CDR3 covers 16 residues.

The J gene is TRBJ2-1, the V gene TRBV4-1; D perhaps matches TRBD2 (5 bases). This CDR3 has 17 amino acids. Germline loops: CDR1 MGHRA, CDR2 YSYEKL. V was pared by 0 bases and J by 5 bases, with 17 bases between. CDR3 protein: CASSQDPTRSGNNEQFF. Written as DNA, the CDR3 is TGCGCCAGCAGCCAAGACCCAACTAGGTCTGGTAACAATGAGCAGTTCTTC.

The chain links TRBV19 to TRBJ2-7; maybe TRBD1 (6 bases). V gave up 3 bases and J gave up 3 bases, with 9 bases separating them. Germline CDR1 reads LNHDA; CDR2 reads SQIVND (reference sequence). CDR3 length: 13 amino acids. This chain's CDR3 is CASSISQGYEQYF. CDR3 coding DNA: TGTGCCAGTAGTATTTCACAGGGCTACGAGCAGTACTTC.

V gene TRBV6-1 combines with J gene TRBJ2-5; D is undetermined. Germline values: CDR1 MNHNS, CDR2 SASEGT. V lost 1 base, J lost 2 bases, and 8 bases lay in between. This CDR3 has 14 residues. In nucleotides, the CDR3 is TGTGCCAGCAGTGAAGTAACAGTTCAAGAGACCCAGTACTTC. Protein product: CASSEVTVQETQYF.

V usage is TRBV7-3 and J usage is TRBJ2-6, with a weak D call TRBD2 (6 bases). Looked up from germline, CDR1 is SGHTA and CDR2 is FQGTGA. Trimming removed 6 bases from V and 10 bases from J, with 16 bases in between. The CDR3 length is 14 residues. Here the CDR3 reads CASSKGSGDNVLTF. For the CDR3, the DNA is TGTGCCAGCAGTAAAGGGTCGGGGGATAACGTCCTGACTTTC.

The chain combines TRBV6-4 with TRBJ1-1, with 8 bases that match TRBD1. Unmatched junction bases numbered 6, after V lost 6 bases and J lost 3 bases. This CDR3 has 14 amino acids. Germline assignment: CDR1 MRHNA and CDR2 SNTAGT. The CDR3 loop is CASRPTGAYTEAFF. The CDR3, as DNA: TGTGCCAGCAGACCGACAGGGGCCTACACTGAAGCTTTCTTT.

The chain is built from TRBV30 and TRBJ1-6, with 7 bases fitting TRBD1. Germline assignment: CDR1 GTSNPN and CDR2 SVGIG (reference sequence). J was trimmed by 4 bases and V by 1 base; bases with no gene match: 1. This CDR3 is built from 14 residues. CDR3 residues: CAWSGTGYNSPLHF. CDR3 coding DNA: TGTGCCTGGAGTGGGACAGGATATAATTCACCCCTCCACTTT.

The rearrangement joins TRBV6-1 to TRBJ2-5, with 8 bases that match TRBD2. The CDR3 runs to 14 residues. The V gene's germline CDR1 is MNHNS and CDR2 SASEGT. V lost 3 bases, J lost 5 bases, and 5 bases stayed unmatched. CDR3 protein: CASSELAGLETQYF. CDR3 in DNA: TGTGCCAGCAGTGAGTTAGCGGGACTGGAGACCCAGTACTTC.

The CDR3 bases are TGTGCCAGCAGTTACTCGTTCGGGAGACCCACCGGGGAGCTGTTTTTT. This encodes CASSYSFGRPTGELFF. The rearrangement joins TRBV6-6 to TRBJ2-2, with D perhaps matching TRBD2 (6 bases). Germline V gives CDR1 MNHNY, CDR2 SVGAGI (reference sequence). Trimming removed 0 bases at V and 4 bases at J, with 12 bases between. The CDR3 is 16 amino acids.

The rearrangement uses TRBV5-1 and TRBJ2-1; 8 nucleotides agree with TRBD2. The CDR3 is 12 amino acids. The ends lost 4 bases at V and 9 bases at J; junction bases unmatched: 3. Germline V gives CDR1 SGHRS, CDR2 YFSETQ. CDR3 protein: CASSGREVEQFF. CDR3 in DNA: TGCGCCAGCAGCGGGCGGGAGGTTGAGCAGTTCTTC. The full variable domain, completed using reference TRBV5-1 and TRBJ2-1, is KAGVTQTPRYLIKTRGQQVTLSCSPISGHRSVSWYQQTPGQGLQFLFEYFSETQRNKGNFPGRFSGRQFSNSRSEMNVSTLELGDSALYLCASSGREVEQFFGPGTRLTVL.

The chain is built from TRBV11-3 and TRBJ2-7; D not resolved. The CDR3 has 13 amino acids. Trimming cost V 3 bases and J 0 bases, with 6 bases left between them. From germline, CDR1 is SGHNT and CDR2 YENEEA. CDR3: CASSFRSSYEQYF. The CDR3 region has the DNA TGTGCCAGCAGCTTTAGGAGCTCCTACGAGCAGTACTTC.

CDR3 in DNA: TGTGCCAGCTCAAAGGACAGGGACACTGAAGCTTTCTTT. Translated: CASSKDRDTEAFF. V usage is TRBV18 and J usage is TRBJ1-1; TRBD1 agrees at 8 bases. V lost 5 bases and J lost 3; bases outside the gene matches: 2. From germline, CDR1 is KGHSH and CDR2 LQKENI. The CDR3 has 13 residues.

The chain carries TRBV6-5 and TRBJ1-1; 8 bases match TRBD1. The germline V gene has CDR1 MNHEY and CDR2 SVGAGI. The CDR3 covers 14 residues. V dropped 2 bases and J dropped 7; count of bases not matched to a gene: 6. The CDR3: CASSYAGQGVEAFF. CDR3 nucleotides: TGTGCCAGCAGTTACGCCGGACAGGGAGTTGAAGCTTTCTTT.

The chain has TRBV28 and TRBJ2-7; TRBD1 is a possible D gene (5 bases). This CDR3 contains 12 residues. CDR1 and CDR2 from the germline V gene are MDHEN and SYDVKM. The V end lost 4 bases, the J end lost 7 bases, and 11 bases lay between the germline ends. The CDR3 loop is CASSSWGREQYF. CDR3 in DNA: TGTGCCAGCAGTTCCTGGGGCAGGGAGCAGTACTTC.

The chain is built from TRBV28 and TRBJ2-1; 11 bases map to TRBD1. The germline V gene has CDR1 MDHEN and CDR2 SYDVKM. The CDR3 has 16 amino acids. Germline trimming cut 5 bases from V and 5 bases from J; bases unmatched to any gene: 8. The CDR3, as DNA: TGTGCCAGCAGTCCCCAGGACAGGGGGCGTCACAATGAGCAGTTCTTC. This translates into CASSPQDRGRHNEQFF.

This clone was counted only a few times. This rearrangement joins TRBV2 to TRBJ2-7; D is unresolved. Germline-derived CDR1 and CDR2 are SNHLY and FYNNEI. The CDR3 has 11 residues. The ends were cut back, 6 bases at V and 6 bases at J, with 9 bases in the middle. DNA for the CDR3: TGTGCCAGCAGCCCCGACTTCGAGCAGTACTTC. It specifies CASSPDFEQYF.

The rearrangement joins TRBV7-7 to TRBJ1-3; 7 nucleotides align to TRBD1. V trimming: 4 bases; J trimming: 3 bases; junction bases outside the gene matches: 12. Germline V CDR1 and CDR2: SSHAT, FNYEAQ (reference sequence). This CDR3 is built from 17 residues. This CDR3 reads CASSSGLGTAVGNTIYF. CDR3 nucleotides: TGTGCCAGCAGCTCCGGATTAGGGACAGCCGTTGGAAACACCATATATTTT.

This clone has a single count. The chain joins TRBV15 to TRBJ1-1; D possibly corresponds to TRBD1 (6 bases). Per germline, CDR1 LNHNV and CDR2 YYDKDF (reference sequence). CDR3 length: 18 amino acids. Deletions cut 0 bases from V and 0 bases from J, with 17 bases between. The CDR3 sequence is CATSRDRRRAGVNTEAFF. As DNA, the CDR3 is TGTGCCACCAGCAGAGATCGACGTAGAGCAGGGGTGAACACTGAAGCTTTCTTT.

The genes are TRBV27 and TRBJ2-1, with TRBD1 matching over 8 bases. CDR3 length equals 14 residues. Germline values: CDR1 MNHEY, CDR2 SMNVEV (reference sequence). The junction had 7 bases not matched to a gene; V was cut back by 5 bases and J by 7 bases. The CDR3 nucleotides are TGTGCCAGCAGTGGACAGGGAGCCCGAAATGAGCAGTTCTTC. Translated, it gives CASSGQGARNEQFF.

V is TRBV9 and J is TRBJ2-2; TRBD1 agrees at 7 bases. CDR3 length: 16 amino acids. From germline, CDR1 is SGDLS and CDR2 YYNGEE. Trimming cost V 3 bases and J 2 bases; bases outside gene matches: 7. The CDR3 region has the DNA TGTGCCAGCAGCGGCCCGGGACAGCGAAACACCGGGGAGCTGTTTTTT. Residues: CASSGPGQRNTGELFF.

This clone was seen only once. The chain couples TRBV5-6 to TRBJ1-2; tentative D call: TRBD1 (5 bases). Trimming cost V 2 bases and J 4 bases, with 9 bases left between them. Germline assignment: CDR1 SGHDT and CDR2 YYEEEE. This CDR3 contains 13 residues. CDR3 loop: CASSFQGSYGYTF. The CDR3 nucleotides read TGTGCCAGCAGCTTTCAGGGAAGCTATGGCTACACCTTC.